What follows are 22 T cell receptor beta chains derived from one specimen sequenced in a study of identical twins. TCRdb independently ran MiXCR on the 5' RACE reads; one entry per CDR3 protein. The sample holds hundreds of thousands of distinct CDR3 sequences, about 7.3% seen once. This same sample was also part of a study on yellow fever vaccine responses in identical twins.

Material: memory (CD45RO+) T cells sorted from blood. The source of these receptors is a woman aged 18-29 years in good health.

The table lists this clonotype with many counts. The chain carries TRBV3-1 and TRBJ2-1, with a possible D match to TRBD1 (5 bases). The germline CDR1 and CDR2 sequences are LGHDT and YNNKEL (reference sequence). Trimming cost V 1 base and J 6 bases, with 16 bases left between them. The CDR3 loop spans 16 amino acids. The CDR3 sequence: CASSQGGRDGFNEQFF. In DNA form, the CDR3 reads TGTGCCAGCAGCCAAGGAGGCAGGGATGGTTTCAATGAGCAGTTCTTC.

This clonotype was counted ten times or more. The genes are TRBV7-9 and TRBJ1-3; TRBD1 matches at 8 bases. This CDR3 has 15 residues. V gave up 5 bases and J gave up 4 bases; unmatched junction bases: 7. The germline V gene has CDR1 SEHNR and CDR2 FQNEAQ (reference sequence). The CDR3 DNA sequence: TGTGCCAGCAGCCCAGGGGGCGCGGTAGGAAACACCATATATTTT. The encoded protein is CASSPGGAVGNTIYF.

This chain connects TRBV5-1 to TRBJ1-1; D not resolved. Per the germline V gene, CDR1 is SGHRS and CDR2 is YFSETQ. This CDR3 contains 13 residues. V dropped 3 bases and J dropped 5 bases, with 11 bases sitting between them. The CDR3: CASSWVEGTEAFF. CDR3 coding DNA: TGCGCCAGCAGCTGGGTGGAGGGAACTGAAGCTTTCTTT.

V and J are TRBV7-9 and TRBJ2-3; D is perhaps TRBD1 (6 bases). This CDR3 has 16 amino acids. Germline V gives CDR1 SEHNR, CDR2 FQNEAQ (reference sequence). Trimming stripped 7 bases from V and 0 bases from J, with 17 bases between. The CDR3 is CASTPPGTPSTDTQYF. The CDR3 nucleotides read TGTGCCAGCACCCCACCCGGGACACCTAGCACAGATACGCAGTATTTT.

In its sample, this clonotype was seen a few times. The chain combines TRBV11-3 with TRBJ2-1, with D perhaps matching TRBD1 (6 bases). Trimming took off 5 bases at V and 7 bases at J, with 15 bases between the two ends. CDR1 is SGHNT and CDR2 is YENEEA in the germline V gene. The CDR3 consists of 14 residues. Here the CDR3 DNA reads TGTGCCAGCAGCCCCCGGGACATACAAAATGAGCAGTTCTTC. Its protein is CASSPRDIQNEQFF.

This clonotype appeared many times. The chain combines TRBV20-1 with TRBJ2-7; TRBD1 is a possible D gene (9 bases). V was clipped by 2 bases and J by 6 bases, with 20 bases between them. The germline gives CDR1 DFQATT, CDR2 SNEGSKA (reference sequence). The CDR3 extends over 15 amino acids. The CDR3, as DNA: TGCAGTGCTAGAAATAGCGGGACAGGGTACGGCGAGCAGTACGTC. This translates into CSARNSGTGYGEQYV.

This clonotype was seen only a few times. The V call is TRBV5-1, the J call TRBJ2-1; D perhaps matches TRBD1 (6 bases). The CDR3 runs to 13 residues. Germline V gene sequence: CDR1 SGHRS, CDR2 YFSETQ. V lost 3 bases and J lost 6, with 10 bases in between. The CDR3 sequence is CASSYGQSNEQFF. In nucleotides, the CDR3 is TGCGCCAGCAGCTATGGACAGAGCAATGAGCAGTTCTTC.

This clonotype was seen more than once but under ten times. The V and J genes are TRBV4-1 and TRBJ1-3; D is undetermined. Germline V gene data show CDR1 as MGHRA and CDR2 as YSYEKL. Trimming cost V 1 base and J 0 bases, with 16 bases left between them. The CDR3 runs 18 residues. CDR3 amino acids: CASSQGMARSYSGNTIYF. In DNA form, the CDR3 reads TGCGCCAGCAGCCAAGGTATGGCCAGGAGCTACTCTGGAAACACCATATATTTT.

This clonotype was observed a handful of times. The genes are TRBV18 and TRBJ2-7; perhaps D is TRBD1 or TRBD2 (6 bases each). This CDR3 contains 15 residues. Trimming cost V 8 bases and J 3 bases, with 20 bases left between them. Germline V gene data show CDR1 as KGHSH and CDR2 as LQKENI. CDR3 region: CASGTDRDTIYEQYF. CDR3 DNA sequence: TGTGCCAGCGGGACTGACCGGGACACAATCTACGAGCAGTACTTC.

The V gene is TRBV20-1, the J gene TRBJ2-7, with TRBD2 as a possible D gene (5 bases). The CDR3 sequence is 12 residues long. Germline lookup yields CDR1 DFQATT and CDR2 SNEGSKA (reference sequence). The germline V and J ends were trimmed by 4 bases and 1 base, with 8 bases remaining between them. The DNA of the CDR3 is TGCAGTGCTATCCGGGATTCCTACGAGCAGTACTTC. It is translated as CSAIRDSYEQYF.

V and J are TRBV6-5 and TRBJ2-7; 9 positions agree with TRBD1. V was pared by 3 bases and J by 2 bases, with 5 bases of the junction left unmatched. This CDR3 is 15 amino acids long. Per the germline V gene, CDR1 is MNHEY and CDR2 is SVGAGI. In DNA, the CDR3 is TGTGCCAGCAGTTATGGACAGGGGAGACCCTACGAGCAGTACGTC. Amino acids: CASSYGQGRPYEQYV.

This clonotype occurred a few times. The chain links TRBV20-1 to TRBJ2-2; D is perhaps TRBD2 (6 bases). CDR1 is DFQATT and CDR2 is SNEGSKA in the germline V gene (reference sequence). The CDR3 is 16 amino acids. Trimming left V 1 base short and J 2 bases short, with 14 bases between. The CDR3, as DNA: TGCAGTGCTAGAGTTGCGGGGCCTCGAAACACCGGGGAGCTGTTTTTT. This translates into CSARVAGPRNTGELFF.

This clonotype turned up a few times. The V and J genes are TRBV5-5 and TRBJ2-6, with 10 bases identical to TRBD2. In germline, CDR1 is SGHKS, CDR2 YYEKEE (reference sequence). J lost 1 base, V lost 1 base, and 5 bases had no gene match. The CDR3 loop spans 18 amino acids. CDR3 DNA: TGTGCCAGCAGCTTGACTAGCGGGGCCCTATCTGGGGCCAACGTCCTGACTTTC. It is translated as CASSLTSGALSGANVLTF.

This clonotype has more than one count but fewer than ten. The genes are TRBV10-3 and TRBJ1-2; D gene unclear. Germline CDR1 ENHRY, CDR2 SYGVKD. Trimming left V 2 bases short and J 8 bases short, with 9 bases between. CDR3 length equals 12 residues. The CDR3 nucleotides read TGTGCCATCAGTGAGGAGACGGGGGGCTACACCTTC. It specifies CAISEETGGYTF.

This clonotype was counted ten times or more. V gene TRBV9 combines with J gene TRBJ1-6; 8 bases agree with TRBD1. This CDR3 has 14 residues. CDR1 is SGDLS, CDR2 YYNGEE, per germline. J lost 10 bases, V lost 0 bases, and 3 bases had no gene match. CDR3 sequence: CASSVGTGRSPLHF. CDR3 DNA sequence: TGTGCCAGCAGCGTAGGGACAGGGAGATCACCCCTCCACTTT.

The J gene is TRBJ2-2, the V gene TRBV11-2; D is unclear. Per germline, CDR1 SGHAT and CDR2 FQNNGV. The CDR3 loop spans 16 amino acids. The ends were cut back, 5 bases at V and 0 bases at J, with 13 bases in the middle. CDR3 residues: CASSPRSAANTGELFF. CDR3 DNA sequence: TGTGCCAGCAGCCCACGTTCCGCGGCGAACACCGGGGAGCTGTTTTTT.

The sample holds many counts of this clonotype. The chain recombines TRBV5-1 with TRBJ2-1, with 8 bases fitting TRBD2. The CDR3 covers 13 residues. V shed 7 bases and J 12 bases; nucleotides not matched to a gene: 12. CDR1 and CDR2 from the germline V gene are SGHRS and YFSETQ. CDR3 bases: TGCGCCAGCTGCCCGGATGGCGGGAGGCGGCAGTTCTTC. It translates to CASCPDGGRRQFF.

This clonotype was detected many times. V is TRBV15 and J is TRBJ2-3; D is perhaps TRBD1 (6 bases). This CDR3 contains 15 residues. The germline gives CDR1 LNHNV, CDR2 YYDKDF (reference sequence). V lost 0 bases and J 4 bases, leaving 11 bases between the germline ends. CDR3: CATSRDLGQPDTQYF. The CDR3 DNA sequence: TGTGCCACCAGCAGAGATCTTGGACAGCCAGATACGCAGTATTTT.

This clonotype occurred a few times. The chain combines TRBV29-1 with TRBJ1-2; D is perhaps TRBD1 (5 bases). The CDR3 is 12 residues long. The V end lost 5 bases, the J end lost 5 bases, and 12 bases lay between the germline ends. Germline V gene data show CDR1 as SQVTM and CDR2 as ANQGSEA. The CDR3 region is CSVLGADYGYTF. CDR3 in DNA: TGCAGCGTTCTTGGGGCGGATTATGGCTACACCTTC.

The rearrangement uses TRBV6-1 and TRBJ2-1; 10 nucleotides line up with TRBD2. The ends lost 1 base at V and 10 bases at J; junction bases unmatched: 7. There are 15 residues in the CDR3. The germline V gene encodes CDR1 MNHNS and CDR2 SASEGT. CDR3: CASSEVEGAGGEQFF. The CDR3 DNA reads TGTGCCAGCAGTGAAGTGGAGGGAGCGGGAGGGGAGCAGTTCTTC.

The chain carries TRBV7-9 and TRBJ2-1; 15 positions match TRBD2. Germline V lookup: CDR1 SEHNR, CDR2 FQNEAQ (reference sequence). The CDR3 totals 15 residues. With V trimmed by 5 bases and J by 13 bases, 9 bases remained unmatched. CDR3 nucleotides: TGTGCCAGCAGCCTCCCGGGACTAGCGGGAGGTAGACAGTTCTTC. Its translation is CASSLPGLAGGRQFF.

The V gene is TRBV11-3, the J gene TRBJ2-2; tentative D call: TRBD1 (6 bases). This CDR3 spans 15 amino acids. V was shortened by 1 base and J by 3 bases, with 9 bases between the two germline ends. The germline gives CDR1 SGHNT, CDR2 YENEEA. CDR3 nucleotides: TGTGCCAGCAGCTTAGGGGGGCCGCACACCGGGGAGCTGTTTTTT. Its protein is CASSLGGPHTGELFF.